The source of this T cell receptor (beta chain) is a study of blood T cell repertoires in COVID-19. This clone has a single count. The method was immunoSEQ multiplex PCR; TCRdb's version includes in-frame clones alone and lacks a portion of them. There are 250,000 or so clones in the sample; around four fifths occur only once, and around 6.8% lies in the top ten. Trimming took 0 bases from V and 8 from J, leaving 14 bases between them. This CDR3 contains 15 residues. Germline CDR1 is LNHNV and CDR2 is YYDKDF (reference sequence). The sample taken for sequencing was peripheral blood. V usage is TRBV15 and J usage is TRBJ2-1, with D perhaps matching TRBD1 (6 bases). The receptor's source is a woman aged 60-75 years with active or convalescent COVID-19. The CDR3 loop reads CATSRDGQGRYEQFF. In DNA form, the CDR3 reads TGTGCCACCAGCAGAGATGGGCAGGGGCGGTATGAGCAGTTCTTC.